One TCR beta chain is described in this entry. It lacks a known antigen. The record has no base qualities; no much larger clone is one base away. This entry belongs to a study of blood T cells in healthy people across ages (dated by TCRdb to between 2014 and 2016). Notes on the research overall: In model experiments, template switching captured about one uniquely barcoded TCR beta cDNA molecule for every two T cells. Age-related changes in TCR beta repertoire diversity were measured in the study by deep sequencing normalized with unique cDNA molecular identifiers. Four age groups were formed from the donors: young (average approximately 15 years), middle-aged (approximately 42), aged (under 70) and long-lived (around 80). To avoid experimental bias, donors of different ages were randomly spread across the sequencing lanes. Using the same blood draw, the study looked at two additional independent replicas of 1 million unique cDNA reads for two donors, one aged 18 to 30 and the other aged 80 or older. Findings and caveats that apply to the study as a whole: Since profiling was done on bulk unsorted PBMCs, naive and antigen-experienced compartments could not be conclusively compared. Compared with the aged group, the long-lived group had more naive CD4+ T cells, fewer expanded clones and increased TCR diversity, a pattern suggesting age selection. As age increased, observed TCR beta diversity per million T cells dropped in a roughly linear way, and a significant reduction was already evident by age 40. Observed TCR beta diversity correlated strongly with the percentage of naive T cells measured by flow cytometry. Donor CMV infection status was unknown, potentially confounding age-related changes in expanded clonotypes. Total diversity estimates from one million sequenced T cells were considered lower bounds and underestimates.

The 35 to 40 donors, aged about 6 to 95 years, were systemically healthy Caucasian individuals from Russia. Approximately 10 milliliters of peripheral blood were collected from each donor into EDTA-treated Vacutainer tubes. Ficoll-Paque density-gradient centrifugation was used to isolate PBMCs, with at least 7 million obtained per sample. Trizol reagent was used to extract total RNA from the PBMCs, yielding at least 5.5 micrograms per sample. Naive CD45RAhigh/CD27high T cell percentages were measured by flow cytometry on a PBMC aliquot from every donor. From cysteine to phenylalanine, the CDR3 is 16 amino acids long. Only the CDR3 region is kept as DNA, spanning 48 bases read in frame from base 1. Based on the germline V gene (reference sequence), the CDR1 and CDR2 sequences are DFQATT and SNEGSKA. V loses 1 base, J loses 2 bases, and the germline ends lie 16 bases apart. The method behind the library was 5' RACE. A second PCR of roughly 7 to 11 cycles was performed with a sample-barcoded 5' primer and a J-beta primer mix. Each TCR beta cDNA molecule received a unique molecular identifier from a template-switch 5' adaptor carrying 12 random nucleotides. At least 3 million CDR3-containing paired-end reads were obtained from each sample. First-strand cDNA synthesis was performed from all RNA using the Mint cDNA synthesis kit, with priming by a TRBC-specific oligonucleotide. All cDNA was treated with uracil-DNA glycosylase and then went through a first 18-cycle PCR with the universal primers M1SS and BC2_uni_R. Per the source publication's procedure: Normalization of each sample was performed by random selection of 1 million high-quality reads, each carrying a distinct molecular identifier. Instead of being binned into consensus sequences, reads with shared molecular identifiers were discarded. MiTCR, with a Q25 quality threshold and the strictest error-elimination algorithm, was used for CDR3 identification, clonotype clustering and error correction. A nonparametric unseen species model with Euler transformation was used to estimate a lower bound on total TCR beta diversity. TCRdb reran the public reads through fastp at Q25 and MiXCR, keeping productive beta chains. Rows with a matching CDR3 protein are joined into one entry that keeps the most common DNA and genes. The V and J calls come from TCRdb's annotation, not from the publication. The sample includes over 1,500,000 distinct CDR3 sequences, with about two fifths observed a single time. The ten largest clones take up approximately 22% of the sample.

The receptor's source is a human donor in good health. This chain is built from TRBV20-1 and TRBJ2-3; the D call could be TRBD1 or TRBD2, with each sharing 6 bases. Sequencing was carried out using blood. The DNA reads TGCAGTGCTAGAGTCTTCGGGGGCGTGAACACAGATACGCAGTATTTT. Its coded protein is CSARVFGGVNTDTQYF.